The T cell receptor (beta chain) described here comes from a study of cytomegalovirus exposure and HLA in healthy donors. Turning to the study itself: An early data release held about 85 million unique TCRs from HLA-typed donors.

The PCR had 60 Vbeta and 13 Jbeta primers. Using immunoSEQ multiplex PCR, the repertoire was profiled, and TCRdb retains in-frame clones only, with some absent. This sample has 110,000 to 150,000 clones, with about 79% found just once. Losses at the gene ends were 4 bases for V and 2 bases for J; bases not matched to a gene: 6. The CDR3 sequence is 16 residues long. Germline values: CDR1 SGHKS, CDR2 YYEKEE (reference sequence). The genes are TRBV5-5 and TRBJ1-5; 10 bases map to TRBD1. The sequence derives from a woman younger than 45 in good health and CMV-seronegative. The sample consisted of PBMCs. The CDR3 protein is CASSRQTGGGNQPQHF. CDR3 bases: TGTGCCAGCAGCCGTCAGACAGGGGGCGGCAATCAGCCCCAGCATTTT.